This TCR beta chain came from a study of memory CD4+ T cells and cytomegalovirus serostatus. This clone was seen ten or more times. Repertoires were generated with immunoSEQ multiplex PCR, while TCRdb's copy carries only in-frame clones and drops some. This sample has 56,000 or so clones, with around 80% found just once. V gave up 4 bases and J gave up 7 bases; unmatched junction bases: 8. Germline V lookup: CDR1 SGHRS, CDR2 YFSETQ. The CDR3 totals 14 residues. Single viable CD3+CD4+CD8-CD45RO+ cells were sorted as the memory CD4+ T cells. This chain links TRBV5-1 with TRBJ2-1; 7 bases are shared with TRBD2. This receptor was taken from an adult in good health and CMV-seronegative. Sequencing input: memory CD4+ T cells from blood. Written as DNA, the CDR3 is TGCGCCAGCAGCACCCCGGGACTATCTAATGAGCAGTTCTTC. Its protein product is CASSTPGLSNEQFF.